The next 20 T cell receptor beta chains were all read from a single sample in a study of tissue T cells after allogeneic stem cell transplantation. The protocol was immunoSEQ multiplex PCR, while the TCRdb copy is restricted to in-frame clones and leaves out a portion. The data show about 16,000 clones, approximately 70% seen once. Sequenced material: spleen. All receptors derive from a female BALB/c mouse in good health. Strain haplotype (MHC): H2-d.

With regard to this clone: Genes and germline are mouse. CDR3 residues: CASSRDLGLGDEQYF. The covered CDR3 bases are TGTGCTAGCAGTAGAGATCTGGGACTGGGGGATGAACAGTAC. The rearrangement links TRBV17 to TRBJ2-7; 11 positions match TRBD2. The missing CDR3 end, 1 residue past where the read stops, is filled in from the germline J gene. The germline V gene encodes CDR1 MNHDT and CDR2 YYDKIL. The CDR3 is made up of 15 amino acids. Trimming took 0 bases from V and 5 from J; bases not matched to a gene: 3.

In the case of this clone: Gene names and germline match the mouse. The CDR3 sequence: CAWSLGQSNSDYTF. The part of the CDR3 DNA that was read is TGTGCCTGGAGCCTGGGACAGTCAAACTCCGACTACACC. The chain combines TRBV31 with TRBJ1-2; 7 bases fit TRBD1. The missing CDR3 end, 1 residue past where the read stops, is filled in from the germline J gene. V lost 3 bases, J lost 0 bases, and 4 bases stayed unmatched. Germline V gives CDR1 GKSSPN, CDR2 SITVG. This CDR3 is 14 amino acids long.

A few counts support this clone. The genes are named according to mouse. The read ends 1 residue early relative to the CDR3; the germline J gene fills the gap. V and J are TRBV20 and TRBJ2-7, with D unresolved. Germline CDR1 is GFQATS and CDR2 is STVNSAI. V was shortened by 0 bases and J by 0 bases, with 6 bases between the two germline ends. The CDR3 totals 13 residues. CDR3 amino acids: CGARDYSSYEQYF. CDR3 bases read: TGTGGTGCTAGGGATTACAGCTCCTATGAACAGTAC.

Concerning this clone: Any gene name here is a mouse gene name. The observed sequence ends 1 residue before the CDR3 terminus, with the missing tail filled in from the germline J gene. The V gene is TRBV4, the J gene TRBJ2-2; D is ambiguous. V was trimmed by 3 bases and J by 1 base, leaving 6 bases between them. Germline V gene lookup returns CDR1 LGHDT and CDR2 YNNKQL (reference sequence). The CDR3 loop spans 14 amino acids. This chain's CDR3 is CASSYGQNTGQLYF. The part of the CDR3 DNA that was read is TGTGCCAGCAGCTACGGGCAAAACACCGGGCAGCTCTAC.

Remarks on this clone: Mouse gene names and germline throughout. The CDR3 goes on 1 residue after the read ends, and that part is filled in from the germline J gene. The chain couples TRBV31 to TRBJ1-4, with a tentative D call TRBD1 (5 bases). CDR3 size: 15 residues. Trimming stripped 0 bases from V and 4 bases from J, with 12 bases between. Germline V gene sequence: CDR1 GKSSPN, CDR2 SITVG. CDR3 amino acids: CAWSLKRQNNERLFF. The part of the CDR3 DNA that was read is TGTGCCTGGAGTCTGAAGAGACAGAACAACGAAAGATTATTT.

This clone was picked up one time. Gene names are the mouse ones. The read ends 1 residue shy of where the CDR3 ends; the end is completed using the germline J gene. The V call is TRBV20, the J call TRBJ2-5; either TRBD1 or TRBD2 may fit D (5 bases each). Germline V CDR1 and CDR2: GFQATS, STVNSAI. CDR3 length: 14 amino acids. Trimming stripped 2 bases from V and 8 bases from J, with 17 bases between. CDR3 DNA (partial): TGTGGTGCTAGGTCGGGACCCACAGGAGGCACCCAGTAC. Translated: CGARSGPTGGTQY. The whole CDR3 protein is CGARSGPTGGTQYF.

Comment on this clone: Mouse names are used for the genes. The read is 1 residue too short to cover the CDR3 end, so that end is filled in from the germline J gene. The rearrangement uses TRBV20 and TRBJ1-3; D is perhaps TRBD1 (5 bases). V dropped 6 bases and J dropped 3 bases, with 9 bases sitting between them. CDR1 GFQATS and CDR2 STVNSAI come from the germline V gene. This CDR3 spans 12 amino acids. The DNA read from the CDR3 is TGTGGTGCCCAGGGTGATGGAAATACGCTCTAT. Protein product: CGAQGDGNTLY. The whole CDR3 region reads CGAQGDGNTLYF.

In regard to this clone: Gene names and germline refer to mouse. The read finishes 1 residue shy of the CDR3 end, and the germline J gene is used to complete it. The V call is TRBV2, the J call TRBJ1-4, with D tentatively TRBD1 (5 bases). The ends were cut back, 3 bases at V and 1 base at J, with 6 bases in the middle. The CDR3 totals 14 residues. Germline V CDR1 and CDR2: LGHNA, YSYQKL. The part of the CDR3 DNA that was read is TGTGCCAGCAGCCAGGACAATTCCAACGAAAGATTATTT. This gives the protein CASSQDNSNERLF. The entire CDR3 reads CASSQDNSNERLFF. Together with reference TRBV2 and TRBJ1-4, the CDR3 gives the full variable domain: DPKIIQKPKYLVAVTGSEKILICEQYLGHNAMYWYRQSAKKPLEFMFSYSYQKLMDNQTASSRFQPQSSKKNHLDLQITALKPDDSATYFCASSQDNSNERLFFGHGTKLSVL.

A word on this clone: Gene names are the mouse ones. The read comes to an end 1 residue before the CDR3 does, leaving the germline J gene to fill in the end. The rearrangement links TRBV1 to TRBJ1-6; D might be TRBD1 (5 bases). TRBJ1-6 is annotated as an ORF whose role is uncertain. The CDR3 is made up of 14 amino acids. V dropped 5 bases and J dropped 2 bases, with 7 bases sitting between them. Germline V lookup: CDR1 NSQYPW, CDR2 LRSPGD (reference sequence). The chain's CDR3 is CTCSKDTYNSPLYF. The covered CDR3 bases are TGCACCTGCAGTAAGGACACCTATAATTCGCCCCTCTAC.

Concerning this clone itself: Gene labels here are mouse ones. The read terminates 1 residue ahead of where the CDR3 ends, so the germline J gene completes it. The chain employs TRBV13-1 and TRBJ2-5; D may be TRBD1 (5 bases). The CDR3 spans 14 residues. CDR1 NSHNY and CDR2 SYGAGN come from the germline V gene. V lost 0 bases, J lost 1 base, and 6 bases lay in between. This CDR3 is CASSDGQHQDTQYF. CDR3 DNA (partial): TGTGCCAGCAGTGATGGACAGCACCAAGACACCCAGTAC.

Concerning this clone: Mouse names are used for the genes. The CDR3 end falls 1 residue outside the read, so it is completed with the germline J gene. The chain joins TRBV2 to TRBJ2-7, with 14 nucleotides matching TRBD2. V gave up 6 bases and J gave up 6 bases; unmatched junction bases: 1. Germline values: CDR1 LGHNA, CDR2 YSYQKL. The CDR3 is 13 amino acids. The sequenced part of the CDR3 DNA is TGTGCCAGCAGGGGACTGGGGGGGCTTGAACAGTAC. This encodes CASRGLGGLEQY. The entire CDR3 is CASRGLGGLEQYF.

With regard to this clone: The listed genes are named as in mouse. The CDR3 is CASGRASQNTLYF. Partial CDR3 DNA: TGTGCCAGCGGGCGGGCTAGTCAAAACACCTTGTAC. The rearrangement uses TRBV13-1 and TRBJ2-4; D ambiguous. The sequenced fragment ends 1 residue before the CDR3 boundary, so the rest is inferred from the germline J gene. The CDR3 length is 13 residues. Trimming left V 7 bases short and J 0 bases short, with 9 bases between. Germline V gives CDR1 NSHNY, CDR2 SYGAGN.

Concerning this clone itself: Gene names denote mouse genes. The read comes to an end 1 residue before the CDR3 does, leaving the germline J gene to fill in the end. V gene TRBV19 combines with J gene TRBJ2-1; 7 nucleotides match TRBD2. This CDR3 region has 14 residues. Per germline, CDR1 FNHDT and CDR2 SITEND (reference sequence). The J segment lost 3 bases and the V segment lost 2 bases, leaving 2 bases of the junction unmatched. The sequenced CDR3 bases are TGTGCCAGCAGTATTACTGGGGCCTATGCTGAGCAGTTC. It codes for CASSITGAYAEQF. The full CDR3 sequence reads CASSITGAYAEQFF. The whole variable domain, filled in from reference TRBV19 and TRBJ2-1, reads GGIITQTPKFLIGQEGQKLTLKCQQNFNHDTMYWYRQDSGKGLRLIYYSITENDLQKGDLSEGYDASREKKSSFSLTVTSAQKNEMAVFLCASSITGAYAEQFFGPGTRLTVL.

This clone was found once. Genes here carry mouse names. The CDR3: CASSQNTGQLYF. The part of the CDR3 DNA that was read is TGTGCCAGCAGCCAAAACACCGGGCAGCTCTAC. The V and J genes are TRBV5 and TRBJ2-2, with D hard to call. The read ends 1 residue shy of where the CDR3 ends; the end is completed using the germline J gene. Germline V gives CDR1 LGHNA, CDR2 YNLKQL (reference sequence). CDR3 length: 12 residues. Trimming removed 2 bases at V and 2 bases at J, with 0 bases between.

This clone has just one count. The germline and genes are mouse ones. The CDR3 extends 1 residue past the end of the read, so its final part is completed from the germline J gene. The chain recombines TRBV13-2 with TRBJ2-5, with D maybe TRBD1 (5 bases). Between the trimmed V and J ends, which lost 0 bases and 3 bases, there was a span of 11 bases. The germline gives CDR1 NNHNN, CDR2 SYGAGS (reference sequence). The CDR3 totals 15 residues. CDR3 DNA (partial): TGTGCCAGCGGTGATGCAAGGGGTGGGCAAGACACCCAGTAC. It yields the protein CASGDARGGQDTQY. The CDR3 in full is CASGDARGGQDTQYF.

Concerning this clone itself: The gene symbols are mouse symbols. The CDR3 end falls 1 residue outside the read, so it is completed with the germline J gene. The V and J genes are TRBV5 and TRBJ2-7; the match to TRBD2 covers 9 bases. CDR1 and CDR2 (germline): LGHNA, YNLKQL (reference sequence). The CDR3 has 15 residues. V lost 2 bases, J lost 0 bases, and 2 bases stayed unmatched. The CDR3 protein is CASSQQTGGSYEQYF. The covered CDR3 bases are TGTGCCAGCAGCCAACAGACTGGGGGCTCCTATGAACAGTAC.

With regard to this clone: Genes here carry mouse names. The CDR3 end falls 1 residue outside the read, so it is completed with the germline J gene. V gene TRBV4 combines with J gene TRBJ1-1; possibly TRBD1 for D (5 bases). There are 15 residues in the CDR3. V lost 4 bases to trimming and J lost 1 base, with 13 bases between them. Per the germline V gene, CDR1 is LGHDT and CDR2 is YNNKQL (reference sequence). CDR3 DNA (partial): TGTGCCAGCAGCTTTCGGGACCGGGGAAACACAGAAGTCTTC. This sequence encodes CASSFRDRGNTEVF. The CDR3, in full, reads CASSFRDRGNTEVFF.

This clone was seen only a few times. Mouse names are used for the genes. The missing CDR3 end, 1 residue past where the read stops, is filled in from the germline J gene. The rearrangement links TRBV19 to TRBJ1-4, with D unclear. This CDR3 has 15 residues. V was clipped by 2 bases and J by 0 bases, with 8 bases between them. Germline CDR1 reads FNHDT; CDR2 reads SITEND (reference sequence). The CDR3 spells CASSIRGLSNERLFF. Incomplete CDR3 DNA: TGTGCCAGCAGTATTCGGGGTCTTTCCAACGAAAGATTATTT.

This clone was observed a few times. Gene names refer to mouse genes. The read stops 1 residue short of the end of the CDR3; the missing end is completed from the germline J gene. The rearrangement uses TRBV19 and TRBJ2-1, with D perhaps TRBD2 (5 bases). CDR1 and CDR2 from the germline V gene are FNHDT and SITEND (reference sequence). V dropped 4 bases and J dropped 3 bases, with 8 bases sitting between them. The CDR3 has 13 residues. The CDR3 DNA, read in part, is TGTGCCAGCAGTCTGACTGTCTATGCTGAGCAGTTC. Protein sequence: CASSLTVYAEQF. The whole CDR3 sequence reads CASSLTVYAEQFF.

A word on this clone: Germline and genes: mouse. Read sequence stops 1 residue before the CDR3 end, and the germline J gene provides the missing end. V usage is TRBV5 and J usage is TRBJ2-5; perhaps TRBD1 as D (5 bases). Per germline, CDR1 LGHNA and CDR2 YNLKQL (reference sequence). This CDR3 is built from 14 residues. The V end was cut by 4 bases, the J end by 2 bases, with 10 bases between. The CDR3 protein is CASSRAGSQDTQYF. The DNA read from the CDR3 is TGTGCCAGCAGCCGGGCAGGGAGCCAAGACACCCAGTAC.